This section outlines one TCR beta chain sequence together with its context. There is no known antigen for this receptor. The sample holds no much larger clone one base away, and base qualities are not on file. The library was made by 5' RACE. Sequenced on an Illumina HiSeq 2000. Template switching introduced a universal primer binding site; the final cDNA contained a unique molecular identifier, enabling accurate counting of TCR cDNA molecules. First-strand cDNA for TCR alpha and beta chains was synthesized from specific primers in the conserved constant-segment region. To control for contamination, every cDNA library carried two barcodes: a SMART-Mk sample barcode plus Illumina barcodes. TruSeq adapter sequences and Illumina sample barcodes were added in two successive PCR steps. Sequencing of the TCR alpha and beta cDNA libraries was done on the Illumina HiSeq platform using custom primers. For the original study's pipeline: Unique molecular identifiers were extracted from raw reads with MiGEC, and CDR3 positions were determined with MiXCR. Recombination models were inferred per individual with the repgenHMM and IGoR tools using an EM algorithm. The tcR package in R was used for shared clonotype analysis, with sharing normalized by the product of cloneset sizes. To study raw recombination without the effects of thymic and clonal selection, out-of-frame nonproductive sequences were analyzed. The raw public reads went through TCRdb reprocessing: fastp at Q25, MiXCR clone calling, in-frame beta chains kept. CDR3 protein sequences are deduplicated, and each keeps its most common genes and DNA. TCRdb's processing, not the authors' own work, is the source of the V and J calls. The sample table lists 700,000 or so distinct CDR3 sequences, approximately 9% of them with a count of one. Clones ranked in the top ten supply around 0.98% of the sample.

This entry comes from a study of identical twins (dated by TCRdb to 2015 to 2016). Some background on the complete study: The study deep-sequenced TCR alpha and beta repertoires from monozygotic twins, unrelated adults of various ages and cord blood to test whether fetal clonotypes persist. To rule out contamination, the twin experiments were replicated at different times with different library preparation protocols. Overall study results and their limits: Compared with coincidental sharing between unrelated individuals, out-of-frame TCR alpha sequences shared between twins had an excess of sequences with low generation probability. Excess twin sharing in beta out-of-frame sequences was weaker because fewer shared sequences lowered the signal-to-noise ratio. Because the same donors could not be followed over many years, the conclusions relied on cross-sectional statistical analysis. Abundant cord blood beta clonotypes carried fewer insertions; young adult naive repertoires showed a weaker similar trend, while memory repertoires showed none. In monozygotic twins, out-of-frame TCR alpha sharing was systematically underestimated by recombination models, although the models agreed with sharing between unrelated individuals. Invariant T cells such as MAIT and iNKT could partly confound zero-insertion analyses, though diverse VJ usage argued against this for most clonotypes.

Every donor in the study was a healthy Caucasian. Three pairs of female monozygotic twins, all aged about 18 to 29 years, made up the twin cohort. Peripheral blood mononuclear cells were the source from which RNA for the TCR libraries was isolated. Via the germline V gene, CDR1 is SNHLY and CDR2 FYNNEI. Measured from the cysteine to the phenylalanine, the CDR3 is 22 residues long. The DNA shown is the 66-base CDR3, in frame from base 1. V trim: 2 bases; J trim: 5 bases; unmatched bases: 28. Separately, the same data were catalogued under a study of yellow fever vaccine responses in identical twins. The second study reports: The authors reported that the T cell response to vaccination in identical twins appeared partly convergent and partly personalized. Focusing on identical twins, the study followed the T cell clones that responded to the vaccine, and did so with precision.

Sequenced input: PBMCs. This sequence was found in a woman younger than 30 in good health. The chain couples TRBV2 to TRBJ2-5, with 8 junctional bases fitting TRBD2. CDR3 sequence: CASSEPPFMMSGGSRGYETQYF. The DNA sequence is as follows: TGTGCCAGCAGTGAACCCCCGTTTATGATGAGCGGGGGCTCCCGGGGTTATGAGACCCAGTACTTC.